Listed below are T cell receptor beta chains from one sample, sequenced in a study of T cell repertoires in cytomegalovirus infection. TCRdb called the reads again in MiXCR, with one record for every CDR3 protein. The table records under 850,000 distinct CDR3 sequences, less than 40% of them present only once. The sequencing input was PBMCs. The receptor set was obtained from a human donor in good health (CMV status not recorded). Some clones in this sample may be carry-over from other donors' samples. Each CDR3 is given with its conserved first and last residue. A D gene is named only where the DNA matches it firmly. Rows may omit the clone size; those that give it use once, few, many or a size class.

v_call	j_call	d_call	clone_size	cdr3_aa	cdr3_nt
TRBV7-8	TRBJ1-1	-	-	CASSPAGGWRQAFF	TGTGCCAGCAGCCCGGCTGGGGGTTGGCGACAAGCTTTCTTT
TRBV7-9	TRBJ1-2	-	few	CASSLARPLGYTF	TGTGCCAGCAGCTTAGCAAGGCCCCTTGGCTACACCTTC
TRBV27	TRBJ2-7	-	few	CASALMPDYPQYF	TGTGCCAGCGCCCTGATGCCGGACTATCCGCAGTACTTC
TRBV18	TRBJ1-6	-	-	CASSQQAYNSPLHF	TGTGCCAGCTCACAACAGGCCTACAATTCACCCCTCCACTTT
TRBV10-3	TRBJ1-1	-	-	CAISDSIGWGDTEAFF	TGTGCCATCAGTGACTCCATTGGCTGGGGGGACACTGAAGCTTTCTTT
TRBV10-3	TRBJ1-1	-	-	CAISERGLEAFF	TGTGCCATCAGTGAACGCGGACTTGAAGCTTTCTTT
TRBV5-1	TRBJ1-1	TRBD1	-	CASSYGDRVYTEAFF	TGCGCCAGCAGCTACGGGGACAGGGTATACACTGAAGCTTTCTTT
TRBV6-8	TRBJ2-5	TRBD2	few	CASRSTSGVETQYF	TGTGCCAGCAGATCGACTAGCGGGGTTGAGACCCAGTACTTC
TRBV15	TRBJ2-1	TRBD1	-	CATSRLGTGHFRSSYNEQFF	TGTGCCACCAGCAGACTGGGGACAGGGCATTTCAGGAGCTCCTACAATGAGCAGTTCTTC
TRBV30	TRBJ1-6	-	-	CACIPGRLNSPLHF	TGTGCCTGCATCCCGGGACGGCTAAATTCACCCCTCCACTTT
TRBV19	TRBJ1-4	-	-	CASNRPDNEKLFF	TGTGCCAGTAACCGTCCCGACAATGAAAAACTGTTTTTT
TRBV28	TRBJ1-1	-	-	CASSRHGGGATEAFF	TGTGCCAGCAGTCGCCACGGAGGGGGGGCCACTGAAGCTTTCTTT
TRBV5-8	TRBJ2-1	TRBD1	-	CASTNPGQGQNEQFF	TGTGCCAGCACCAATCCGGGACAGGGCCAGAATGAGCAGTTCTTC
TRBV27	TRBJ1-5	TRBD1	-	CASSFPRRDRVLSNQPQHF	TGTGCCAGCAGTTTTCCACGCCGCGACAGGGTACTTAGCAATCAGCCCCAGCATTTT
TRBV7-6	TRBJ1-1	TRBD1	few	CASSQGSGGAGSTEAFF	TGTGCCAGCAGTCAGGGGTCAGGGGGCGCGGGCTCCACTGAAGCTTTCTTT
TRBV4-1	TRBJ1-1	-	few	CASSPGGLGDTEAFF	TGCGCCAGCAGCCCGGGGGGGCTTGGGGACACTGAAGCTTTCTTT
TRBV15	TRBJ2-7	TRBD2	-	CATSGTPGLATYEQYF	TGTGCCACCAGCGGGACACCGGGACTAGCCACCTACGAGCAGTACTTC
TRBV27	TRBJ2-2	-	-	CASSLWVNTGELFF	TGTGCCAGCAGTTTATGGGTGAACACCGGGGAGCTGTTTTTT
TRBV7-9	TRBJ2-3	TRBD1	-	CASSLGDRVVDTQYF	TGTGCCAGCAGCTTAGGAGACAGGGTGGTGGATACGCAGTATTTT
TRBV20-1	TRBJ2-1	-	-	CSAGLDGNEQFF	TGCAGTGCAGGGCTAGATGGCAATGAGCAGTTCTTC
TRBV19	TRBJ1-1	-	-	CASSFQVGTEAFF	TGTGCCAGTAGTTTCCAGGTGGGCACTGAAGCTTTCTTT
TRBV7-4	TRBJ1-4	-	-	CASSPSVGRGEKLFF	TGTGCCAGCAGCCCCTCGGTAGGGAGAGGGGAAAAACTGTTTTTT
TRBV7-6	TRBJ2-2	TRBD1	-	CASSLEGQGNTGKLFF	TGTGCCAGCAGCTTAGAAGGACAGGGGAACACCGGGAAGCTGTTTTTT
TRBV7-2	TRBJ1-5	-	-	CASSPGHDGVQPQHF	TGTGCCAGCAGCCCAGGACACGACGGGGTTCAGCCCCAGCATTTT
TRBV7-8	TRBJ1-1	-	-	CASSVGGIVAFF	TGTGCCAGCAGCGTAGGGGGTATAGTTGCTTTCTTT
TRBV12-5	TRBJ1-5	-	once	CASGLDWQPQHF	TGTGCTAGTGGTTTGGACTGGCAGCCCCAGCATTTT
TRBV2	TRBJ2-1	-	-	CVSVSEVRANEQFF	TGTGTCAGCGTCTCGGAGGTACGTGCCAATGAGCAGTTCTTC
TRBV12-3/TRBV12-4	TRBJ1-4	-	few	CASSPALRGGEKLFF	TGTGCCAGCAGTCCCGCCTTAAGGGGCGGTGAAAAACTGTTTTTT
TRBV25-1	TRBJ2-4	TRBD1	-	CARSTGDQSYF	TGTGCCAGGAGTACAGGGGATCAATCGTACTTC
TRBV6-1	TRBJ2-2	-	few	CASSDRKGLRFTGELFF	TGTGCCAGCAGTGATCGGAAGGGCTTGCGTTTCACCGGGGAGCTGTTTTTT
TRBV7-9	TRBJ2-3	-	-	CASSLAPRADTQYF	TGTGCCAGCAGCTTAGCGCCCCGTGCTGATACGCAGTATTTT
TRBV11-2	TRBJ2-7	-	-	CASSLAAQRHEQYF	TGTGCCAGCAGCTTAGCGGCGCAGCGGCACGAGCAGTACTTC
TRBV20-1	TRBJ2-5	TRBD2	-	CSAEPLAGVETQYF	TGCAGTGCTGAGCCCTTAGCGGGAGTCGAGACCCAGTACTTC
TRBV12-3/TRBV12-4	TRBJ2-2	TRBD2	-	CASSVTSGGYTGELFF	TGTGCCAGCAGTGTGACTAGCGGGGGGTACACCGGGGAGCTGTTTTTT
TRBV6-1	TRBJ2-1	TRBD2	few	CASSRSSGGYNEQFF	TGTGCCAGCAGCAGGTCTAGCGGGGGGTACAATGAGCAGTTCTTC
TRBV7-6	TRBJ1-2	-	many	CASSLAEGNLAGYTF	TGTGCCAGCAGCTTAGCAGAGGGGAACCTCGCTGGCTACACCTTC
TRBV7-9	TRBJ1-1	TRBD1	-	CASSLALGAGGNTEAFF	TGTGCCAGCAGCTTAGCGCTAGGCGCAGGGGGAAACACTGAAGCTTTCTTT
TRBV7-8	TRBJ1-3	-	many	CASSPFSGNTIYF	TGTGCCAGCAGTCCGTTCTCTGGAAACACCATATATTTT
TRBV11-2	TRBJ2-2	-	-	CASSTPAGELFF	TGTGCCAGCAGCACCCCGGCCGGGGAGCTGTTTTTT
TRBV7-6	TRBJ2-3	-	-	CASSPRTPFNTQYF	TGTGCCAGCAGCCCACGGACCCCTTTTAATACGCAGTATTTT
TRBV19	TRBJ2-1	TRBD2	-	CASSFRLAGGPRFSYNEQFF	TGTGCCAGTAGTTTTCGACTAGCGGGAGGGCCTCGTTTCTCCTACAATGAGCAGTTCTTC
TRBV7-2	TRBJ1-2	-	-	CASSLQGGQSLGGYTF	TGTGCCAGCAGCTTACAAGGAGGCCAGTCCCTCGGGGGCTACACCTTC
TRBV20-1	TRBJ2-3	TRBD2	-	CSAETSGGADTQYF	TGCAGTGCGGAAACTAGCGGGGGGGCTGATACGCAGTATTTT
TRBV28	TRBJ2-6	-	few	CASSFFDLSHSTGANVLTF	TGTGCCAGCAGTTTCTTCGACCTTTCCCACTCCACTGGGGCCAACGTCCTGACTTTC
TRBV4-3	TRBJ2-1	-	-	CASSLSEYKEQFF	TGCGCCAGCAGTCTTAGCGAATACAAGGAGCAGTTCTTC
TRBV15	TRBJ1-4	-	-	CATSRRGEKLFF	TGTGCCACCAGCAGGAGAGGCGAAAAACTGTTTTTT
TRBV28	TRBJ1-5	-	-	CASTTGILYQPQHF	TGTGCCAGCACCACAGGGATCCTTTATCAGCCCCAGCATTTT
TRBV6-1	TRBJ2-7	TRBD2	-	CASSETPGLAAYEQYF	TGTGCCAGCAGTGAAACACCGGGACTAGCGGCTTACGAGCAGTACTTC
TRBV29-1	TRBJ2-1	TRBD1	-	CSVEDLDRVNEQFF	TGCAGCGTTGAAGATCTGGACAGGGTCAATGAGCAGTTCTTC
TRBV29-1	TRBJ1-2	TRBD1	-	CSDYGTGGNYGYTF	TGCAGCGATTATGGGACAGGGGGGAACTATGGCTACACCTTC
TRBV12-3/TRBV12-4	TRBJ1-6	-	-	CASSFWGPDSPLHF	TGTGCCAGCAGTTTCTGGGGGCCTGATTCACCCCTCCACTTT
TRBV7-8	TRBJ2-5	-	-	CASSPSGGHGTQYF	TGTGCCAGCAGCCCTTCGGGGGGCCACGGGACCCAGTACTTC
TRBV20-1	TRBJ2-7	TRBD1	few	CRMTGDRNYEQYF	TGCAGGATGACAGGGGATAGAAACTACGAGCAGTACTTC